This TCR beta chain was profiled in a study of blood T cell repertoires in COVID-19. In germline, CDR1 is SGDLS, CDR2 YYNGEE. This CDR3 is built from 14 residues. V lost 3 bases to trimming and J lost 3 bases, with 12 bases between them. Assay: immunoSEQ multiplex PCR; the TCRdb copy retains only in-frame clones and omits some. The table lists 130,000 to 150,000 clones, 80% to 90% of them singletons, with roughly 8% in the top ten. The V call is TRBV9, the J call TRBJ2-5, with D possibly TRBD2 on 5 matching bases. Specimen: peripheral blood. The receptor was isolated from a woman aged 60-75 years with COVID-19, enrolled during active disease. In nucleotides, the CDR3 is TGTGCCAGCAGCGCCCTGTTGGGAGAAGAGACCCAGTACTTC. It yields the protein CASSALLGEETQYF.